One sample yielded the 26 T cell receptor beta chains listed below, sequenced in a study of blood T cell repertoires in COVID-19. Using immunoSEQ multiplex PCR, the repertoire was profiled, and TCRdb retains in-frame clones only, with some absent. The data contain about 270,000 clones, about 86% of them singletons. The source material was peripheral blood. The receptors shown here come from a woman aged 60-75 years with active or convalescent COVID-19.

The V and J genes are TRBV27 and TRBJ2-1; the match to TRBD2 covers 12 bases. The J segment lost 10 bases and the V segment lost 6 bases, leaving 10 bases of the junction unmatched. The CDR3 consists of 15 residues. CDR1 is MNHEY, CDR2 SMNVEV, per germline (reference sequence). As DNA, the CDR3 is TGTGCCAGCAGCCGACTAGCGGGGGCGGGGCGGGAGCAGTTCTTC. Its protein is CASSRLAGAGREQFF.

This chain uses TRBV7-9 with TRBJ1-2, with D possibly being TRBD1 (5 bases). From germline, CDR1 is SEHNR and CDR2 FQNEAQ (reference sequence). The CDR3 sequence is 14 residues long. Deletions cut 4 bases from V and 3 bases from J, with 12 bases between. The CDR3 loop reads CASSYFGGDYGYTF. The CDR3 DNA reads as TGTGCCAGCAGCTATTTCGGGGGGGACTATGGCTACACCTTC.

This chain connects TRBV7-8 to TRBJ2-7, with D perhaps matching TRBD1 (7 bases). The CDR3 runs to 18 residues. Germline V gene sequence: CDR1 SGHVS, CDR2 FQNEAQ. The V end was cut by 4 bases, the J end by 0 bases, with 22 bases between. The CDR3 bases are TGTGCCAGCAGCTATTTCAACCACAGGGGACTTAACTCCTACGAGCAGTACTTC. Amino acids: CASSYFNHRGLNSYEQYF. The full variable domain, rest sourced from reference TRBV7-8 and TRBJ2-7, is GAGVSQSPRYKVAKRGQDVALRCDPISGHVSLFWYQQALGQGPEFLTYFQNEAQLDKSGLPSDRFFAERPEGSVSTLKIQRTQQEDSAVYLCASSYFNHRGLNSYEQYFGPGTRLTVT.

The CDR3: CASRGDSYEQYF. The DNA of the CDR3 is TGTGCCAGCAGGGGGGACAGTTACGAGCAGTACTTC. The V gene is TRBV6-5, the J gene TRBJ2-7; 7 bases line up with TRBD1. The CDR3 length is 12 residues. Germline V gene data show CDR1 as MNHEY and CDR2 as SVGAGI. Trimming removed 6 bases from V and 4 bases from J; junction bases left unmatched: 3.

The chain employs TRBV9 and TRBJ2-5, with 8 bases lining up with TRBD2. The CDR3 is 15 residues long. With 3 bases clipped from V and 5 bases from J, the junction kept 9 bases outside the gene matches. Germline V gene sequence: CDR1 SGDLS, CDR2 YYNGEE. This chain's CDR3 is CASSAGLAPRETQYF. DNA of the CDR3: TGTGCCAGCAGCGCTGGACTAGCCCCCCGGGAGACCCAGTACTTC.

This chain connects TRBV4-1 to TRBJ2-1; a possible D gene is TRBD2 (7 bases). The V end was cut by 0 bases, the J end by 6 bases, with 18 bases between. The CDR3 runs 17 residues. Germline CDR1 is MGHRA and CDR2 is YSYEKL. This chain's CDR3 is CASSQDTPRGGSNEQFF. In nucleotides, the CDR3 is TGCGCCAGCAGCCAAGATACCCCCAGGGGAGGGAGCAATGAGCAGTTCTTC.

The chain has TRBV15 and TRBJ1-1, with TRBD1 identical over 7 bases. CDR3 length: 13 residues. The V gene end was trimmed by 6 bases and the J gene end by 4 bases; junction bases not matched to a gene: 5. Germline values: CDR1 LNHNV, CDR2 YYDKDF (reference sequence). CDR3 sequence (DNA): TGTGCCACCAGTAAGGGACAGACCACTGAAGCTTTCTTT. Protein sequence: CATSKGQTTEAFF.

This clone was detected once. The chain carries TRBV7-9 and TRBJ2-7; 8 nucleotides align to TRBD1. Per the germline V gene, CDR1 is SEHNR and CDR2 is FQNEAQ (reference sequence). The CDR3 length is 17 residues. The trim removed 0 bases at V and 4 bases at J, leaving 11 bases unmatched. For the CDR3, the DNA is TGTGCCAGCAGCTTAGCGGGGGATCCGACAGGGGAATACGAGCAGTACTTC. Its translation is CASSLAGDPTGEYEQYF.

About this clone: The junction does not match germline at one end; this may be a read error. The V gene is TRBV13, the J gene TRBJ2-7; no clear D gene. CDR3 size: 14 residues. Germline V gene data show CDR1 as PRHDT and CDR2 as FYEKMQ (reference sequence). The CDR3 loop reads CASSPSGSSSEQYF. CDR3 bases: TGTGCCAGCAGCCCCTCCGGTTCGTCCTCCGAGCAGTACTTC.

The V gene is TRBV3-1 (or the pseudogene TRBV3-2), the J gene TRBJ2-5, with 10 positions matching TRBD1. Per germline, CDR1 LGHDT and CDR2 YNNKEL (reference sequence). The junction had 16 bases not matched to a gene; V was cut back by 1 base and J by 2 bases. The CDR3 runs to 20 residues. This chain's CDR3 is CASSQVRVDRGPTRQETQYF. For the CDR3, the DNA is TGTGCCAGCAGCCAAGTTCGCGTTGACAGGGGGCCCACACGGCAAGAGACCCAGTACTTC.

The rearrangement links TRBV27 to TRBJ2-7; 9 nucleotides line up with TRBD1. CDR1 MNHEY and CDR2 SMNVEV come from the germline V gene (reference sequence). There are 13 residues in the CDR3. J lost 6 bases, V lost 4 bases, and 4 bases had no gene match. CDR3 residues: CASSSPTGGEQYF. Written as DNA, the CDR3 is TGTGCCAGCAGTTCCCCGACAGGGGGCGAGCAGTACTTC.

In this sample, this clone turned up a few times. This sequence joins TRBV19 and TRBJ2-2; tentative D call: TRBD2 (5 bases). Looked up from germline, CDR1 is LNHDA and CDR2 is SQIVND (reference sequence). There are 16 residues in the CDR3. V was shortened by 3 bases and J by 3 bases, with 14 bases between the two germline ends. CDR3 nucleotides: TGTGCCAGTAGTATCTTCTCGGGGATGGACACCGGGGAGCTGTTTTTT. Its protein product is CASSIFSGMDTGELFF.

The chain links TRBV6-5 to TRBJ1-2; D is perhaps TRBD1 (6 bases). There are 13 residues in the CDR3. The V and J ends lost 7 bases and 7 bases respectively, with 16 bases between them. Germline V gene sequence: CDR1 MNHEY, CDR2 SVGAGI. CDR3 protein: CASIWGAGGGYTF. CDR3 DNA sequence: TGTGCCAGCATTTGGGGGGCGGGAGGTGGCTACACCTTC.

The chain carries TRBV9 and TRBJ2-5; 9 bases align to TRBD2. Germline V gives CDR1 SGDLS, CDR2 YYNGEE. Trimming took 7 bases from V and 1 from J; bases not matched to a gene: 5. The CDR3 has 14 amino acids. The CDR3 sequence: CASGGGGPQETQYF. The CDR3 nucleotides are TGTGCCAGCGGCGGGGGGGGTCCCCAAGAGACCCAGTACTTC.

The genes are TRBV11-2 and TRBJ2-7; 8 positions agree with TRBD2. CDR3 length: 16 amino acids. The junction had 14 bases not matched to a gene; V was cut back by 4 bases and J by 6 bases. Germline values: CDR1 SGHAT, CDR2 FQNNGV. The DNA for the CDR3 is TGTGCCAGCAGCTCCACACGTGGGGCAGGGACTAGCGAGCAGTACTTC. This codes for CASSSTRGAGTSEQYF. The whole variable domain, filled in from reference TRBV11-2 and TRBJ2-7, reads EAGVAQSPRYKIIEKRQSVAFWCNPISGHATLYWYQQILGQGPKLLIQFQNNGVVDDSQLPKDRFSAERLKGVDSTLKIQPAKLEDSAVYLCASSSTRGAGTSEQYFGPGTRLTVT.

This chain joins TRBV18 and TRBJ2-7; D call uncertain. The CDR3 runs to 13 residues. V was shortened by 0 bases and J by 6 bases, with 9 bases between the two germline ends. The V gene's germline CDR1 is KGHSH and CDR2 LQKENI. CDR3 residues: CASSPPSVTEQYF. The DNA for the CDR3 is TGTGCCAGCTCACCACCGTCGGTCACCGAGCAGTACTTC.

This clone is a singleton in its sample. The chain uses TRBV3-1 (or the pseudogene TRBV3-2) and TRBJ2-7; 7 bases are shared with TRBD2. Trimming took 3 bases from V and 4 from J; bases not matched to a gene: 3. The germline gives CDR1 LGHDT, CDR2 YNNKEL (reference sequence). There are 13 residues in the CDR3. The CDR3 loop reads CASSHPGGYEQYF. The CDR3 nucleotides are TGTGCCAGCAGCCACCCCGGGGGGTACGAGCAGTACTTC.

The V call is TRBV5-1, the J call TRBJ2-3; 8 bases fit TRBD2. The germline CDR1 and CDR2 sequences are SGHRS and YFSETQ. The CDR3 length is 16 residues. V lost 0 bases, J lost 7 bases, and 10 bases stayed unmatched. The CDR3 sequence is CASSLVGRGGSNTQYF. The CDR3 DNA reads as TGCGCCAGCAGCTTGGTTGGCCGGGGGGGCTCAAATACGCAGTATTTT.

The rearrangement links TRBV19 to TRBJ1-5; no clear D. CDR1 and CDR2 (germline): LNHDA, SQIVND (reference sequence). Between the trimmed V and J ends, which lost 7 bases and 0 bases, there was a span of 7 bases. This CDR3 has 13 amino acids. This CDR3 is CASTGYSNQPQHF. The CDR3 bases are TGTGCCAGTACAGGATATAGCAATCAGCCCCAGCATTTT.

A note on this clone: Other DNA variants within this sample encode the same CDR3. The V call is TRBV9, the J call TRBJ2-5; the match to TRBD2 covers 7 bases. V was clipped by 2 bases and J by 1 base; unmatched bases: 2. The CDR3 totals 14 residues. The germline V gene encodes CDR1 SGDLS and CDR2 YYNGEE. CDR3 protein: CASSVGGSQETQYF. The CDR3 bases are TGTGCCAGCAGCGTCGGGGGGTCCCAAGAGACCCAGTACTTC.

In this sample, this clone turned up a few times. The chain recombines TRBV7-8 with TRBJ1-4; 7 positions agree with TRBD1. Per the germline V gene, CDR1 is SGHVS and CDR2 is FQNEAQ. V dropped 3 bases and J dropped 8; count of bases not matched to a gene: 3. CDR3 length: 13 amino acids. In DNA, the CDR3 is TGTGCCAGCAGCTTCCCACAGGGGGAAAAACTGTTTTTT. Translating gives CASSFPQGEKLFF.

The gene calls are TRBV27 and TRBJ2-7, with 11 bases matching TRBD2. The CDR3 spans 19 residues. Germline V CDR1 and CDR2: MNHEY, SMNVEV (reference sequence). V shed 3 bases and J 2 bases; nucleotides not matched to a gene: 15. CDR3 bases: TGTGCCAGCAGTTTCTTCCCCATGTGGCTAGCGGGGGGAACCTACGAGCAGTACTTC. Its translation is CASSFFPMWLAGGTYEQYF.

This chain uses TRBV2 with TRBJ2-3; the D is unclear. The CDR3 totals 12 residues. Deletions cut 5 bases from V and 6 bases from J, with 9 bases between. CDR1 and CDR2 (germline): SNHLY, FYNNEI. The CDR3 DNA reads TGTGCCAGCAGTACCGGTGCGGATACGCAGTATTTT. It encodes CASSTGADTQYF.

To note about this clone: This sample also contains other DNA sequences that code for the same CDR3. The DNA of the CDR3 is TGTGCCAGCAGCTTCCCTACCGGGGCGAACACCGGGGAGCTGTTTTTT. It is translated as CASSFPTGANTGELFF. The rearrangement uses TRBV5-4 and TRBJ2-2; tentatively, D is TRBD2 (5 bases). The CDR3 extends over 16 amino acids. V shed 2 bases and J shed 0 bases, with 11 bases lying between them. Germline CDR1 is SGHNT and CDR2 is YYREEE (reference sequence).

The chain couples TRBV12-3 or TRBV12-4 to TRBJ1-2; D remains ambiguous. This CDR3 has 11 residues. The ends were cut back, 4 bases at V and 8 bases at J, with 8 bases in the middle. The CDR3 bases are TGTGCCAGCAGTTCATGGGAGGGCTACACCTTC. It specifies CASSSWEGYTF.

V usage is TRBV29-1 and J usage is TRBJ1-6; D remains unclear. The V gene's germline CDR1 is SQVTM and CDR2 ANQGSEA. Between the trimmed V and J ends, which lost 4 bases and 0 bases, there was a span of 7 bases. The CDR3 runs to 14 residues. CDR3 in DNA: TGCAGCGTTGCAGACCGCTCCTATAATTCACCCCTCCACTTT. Translating gives CSVADRSYNSPLHF.